This T cell receptor (beta chain) originates from a study of T-cell reconstitution after alpha-beta-depleted transplantation in children. The V gene's germline CDR1 is SQVTM and CDR2 ANQGSEA. V was clipped by 7 bases and J by 2 bases, with 6 bases between them. This CDR3 is 11 amino acids long. Unique molecular identifiers featured in how the TCRbeta library was prepared. Each CDR3 protein is one row after TCRdb ran MiXCR on the PCR reads. The sample holds 200,000 to 300,000 distinct CDR3 sequences, more than 20% seen once. The receptor comes from a girl aged 2-10 years with Fanconi anemia, due to receive a stem cell transplant. This chain joins TRBV29-1 and TRBJ1-3; D is undetermined. The specimen was PBMCs, collected before TCRalphabeta/CD19-depleted stem cell transplant. The CDR3 protein is CSASPGNTIYF. Here the CDR3 DNA reads TGCAGCGCCTCTCCTGGAAACACCATATATTTT.